Below, 18 T cell receptor beta chains from the same sample are listed, as sequenced in a study of T cell responses to AZD1222 COVID-19 vaccine. The method was immunoSEQ multiplex PCR; TCRdb's version includes in-frame clones alone and lacks a portion of them. This sample has tens of thousands of clones, with around 90% found just once. Source: peripheral blood, taken on day 0 of AZD1222 vaccination. The receptor set was obtained from an adult in good health.

V is TRBV6-5 and J is TRBJ2-1; 7 nucleotides line up with TRBD1. The length of the CDR3 is 14 residues. V was clipped by 5 bases and J by 7 bases; unmatched bases: 8. The germline V gene encodes CDR1 MNHEY and CDR2 SVGAGI. CDR3 sequence reads: CASSPTPQGNEQFF. CDR3 DNA: TGTGCCAGCAGTCCAACCCCACAGGGGAATGAGCAGTTCTTC.

The DNA for the CDR3 is TGTGCCAGCAGCTCAGACAGAATTAAAGAGACCCAGTACTTC. This codes for CASSSDRIKETQYF. The chain has TRBV7-8 and TRBJ2-5, with D perhaps matching TRBD1 (5 bases). The V end lost 4 bases, the J end lost 3 bases, and 12 bases lay between the germline ends. The CDR3 extends over 14 amino acids. Germline CDR1 is SGHVS and CDR2 is FQNEAQ.

V gene TRBV5-1 combines with J gene TRBJ2-1, with D uncertain. Trimming removed 3 bases from V and 13 bases from J, with 14 bases in between. This CDR3 contains 12 residues. The germline gives CDR1 SGHRS, CDR2 YFSETQ. The chain's CDR3 is CASSSELPFQFF. DNA of the CDR3: TGCGCCAGCAGCTCAGAGCTACCCTTCCAGTTCTTC.

The gene calls are TRBV4-3 and TRBJ2-7, with a tentative D call TRBD2 (6 bases). The CDR3 length is 15 residues. Trimming removed 3 bases at V and 3 bases at J, with 15 bases between. The germline V gene encodes CDR1 LGHNA and CDR2 YSLEER. Written as DNA, the CDR3 is TGCGCCAGCAGCCAGACCTGGAGGGGTCACTACGAGCAGTACTTC. It encodes CASSQTWRGHYEQYF.

By sample fraction, this clone is medium-sized. This chain connects TRBV6-5 to TRBJ2-7; no clear D. The V end lost 9 bases, the J end lost 1 base, and 7 bases lay between the germline ends. The CDR3 covers 11 residues. Germline V gene data show CDR1 as MNHEY and CDR2 as SVGAGI. In DNA, the CDR3 is TGTGCCAGTCTTGAGTCCTACGAGCAGTACTTC. It encodes CASLESYEQYF.

This sequence joins TRBV3-1 (or the pseudogene TRBV3-2) and TRBJ2-1; TRBD1 might be the D (6 bases). V shed 1 base and J shed 3 bases, with 10 bases lying between them. The CDR3 sequence is 15 residues long. Germline CDR1 and CDR2: LGHDT and YNNKEL (reference sequence). DNA for the CDR3: TGTGCCAGCAGCCAAGTACAGGGCGACTACAATGAGCAGTTCTTC. Its protein is CASSQVQGDYNEQFF.

The rearrangement uses TRBV5-6 and TRBJ2-4; the match to TRBD2 covers 11 bases. The CDR3 length is 15 residues. CDR1 and CDR2 from the germline V gene are SGHDT and YYEEEE. J gave up 6 bases and V 4 bases, and 6 bases lay outside the gene matches. This CDR3 reads CASSDTGTSGNIQYF. In DNA form, the CDR3 reads TGTGCCAGCAGCGATACCGGGACTAGCGGAAACATTCAGTACTTC.

The rearrangement uses TRBV19 and TRBJ2-3; no definite D call. Per germline, CDR1 LNHDA and CDR2 SQIVND (reference sequence). Trimming shortened V by 1 base and J by 4 bases, and 9 bases separated the two germline ends. This CDR3 contains 14 residues. CDR3: CASSIGYIPDTQYF. The CDR3 DNA reads TGTGCCAGTAGTATAGGATACATTCCAGATACGCAGTATTTT.

CDR3: CASSLGSGTSGAKNIQYF. CDR3 coding DNA: TGTGCCAGCAGCTTAGGGTCCGGGACTAGCGGGGCCAAAAACATTCAGTACTTC. The J gene is TRBJ2-4, the V gene TRBV11-3, with 12 bases that match TRBD2. CDR1 is SGHNT and CDR2 is YENEEA in the germline V gene. With V trimmed by 1 base and J by 1 base, 5 bases remained unmatched. The CDR3 has 18 residues.

V and J are TRBV7-8 and TRBJ2-7; D gene unclear. V was trimmed by 6 bases and J by 0 bases, leaving 15 bases between them. The CDR3 is 15 amino acids. Germline V CDR1 and CDR2: SGHVS, FQNEAQ. In DNA, the CDR3 is TGTGCCAGCAGACCCCCGATGGGCAGCTCCTACGAGCAGTACTTC. This sequence encodes CASRPPMGSSYEQYF.

Only one count was recorded for this clone. The rearrangement uses TRBV9 and TRBJ2-7; 8 positions match TRBD2. V gave up 3 bases and J gave up 3 bases; unmatched junction bases: 8. CDR1 and CDR2 (germline): SGDLS, YYNGEE. This CDR3 spans 15 amino acids. The DNA for the CDR3 is TGTGCCAGCAGCGCACAGGGTAGCGGGATCTACGAGCAGTACTTC. Protein: CASSAQGSGIYEQYF.

The V call is TRBV6-4, the J call TRBJ2-3, with D possibly TRBD2 on 5 matching bases. Germline V gives CDR1 MRHNA, CDR2 SNTAGT. The CDR3 totals 17 residues. Trimming stripped 3 bases from V and 0 bases from J, with 16 bases between. The CDR3 sequence: CASSEAVGVSSTDTQYF. The CDR3 region has the DNA TGTGCCAGCAGTGAGGCCGTCGGGGTCTCTAGCACAGATACGCAGTATTTT.

The gene calls are TRBV5-4 and TRBJ1-2; D is ambiguous. V was cut by 5 bases and J by 6 bases, with 20 bases left in between. Germline V gene data show CDR1 as SGHNT and CDR2 as YYREEE (reference sequence). The CDR3 has 15 residues. The CDR3 spells CASSLDRLRANGYTF. The DNA of the CDR3 is TGTGCCAGCAGTTTAGACCGCCTCCGAGCGAATGGCTACACCTTC.

The gene calls are TRBV5-4 and TRBJ1-2; no clear D. The CDR3 has 14 residues. CDR1 and CDR2 (germline): SGHNT, YYREEE (reference sequence). Trimming removed 1 base at V and 3 bases at J, with 10 bases between. CDR3 in amino acids: CASSLSLEHYGYTF. CDR3 DNA sequence: TGTGCCAGCAGCTTGTCGTTGGAGCACTATGGCTACACCTTC.

The rearrangement joins TRBV5-1 to TRBJ2-5, with a weak D call TRBD1 (5 bases). Germline CDR1 and CDR2: SGHRS and YFSETQ. Trimming left V 0 bases short and J 2 bases short, with 11 bases between. The CDR3 runs to 15 residues. The DNA of the CDR3 is TGCGCCAGCAGCTTGGGGTTGACAGTACAAGAGACCCAGTACTTC. This translates into CASSLGLTVQETQYF.

The chain recombines TRBV11-2 with TRBJ2-7; D perhaps matches TRBD1 (5 bases). V lost 1 base, J lost 2 bases, and 9 bases lay in between. The length of the CDR3 is 14 residues. Germline V gene lookup returns CDR1 SGHAT and CDR2 FQNNGV. The CDR3 region has the DNA TGTGCCAGCAGCTTAGTTGCAGGGCCCTACGAGCAGTACTTC. Its protein is CASSLVAGPYEQYF.

By proportion, this clone is medium-sized. The V call is TRBV6-1, the J call TRBJ2-7; TRBD1 matches at 7 bases. The CDR3 is 16 amino acids. The germline gives CDR1 MNHNS, CDR2 SASEGT. Trimming cost V 1 base and J 0 bases; bases outside gene matches: 6. CDR3 sequence: CASSEEDRSSSYEQYF. In DNA, the CDR3 is TGTGCCAGCAGTGAAGAGGACAGGTCGAGCTCCTACGAGCAGTACTTC.

The V gene is TRBV7-4, the J gene TRBJ1-3; D is perhaps TRBD1 (5 bases). CDR3 length equals 16 residues. The V end was cut by 3 bases, the J end by 2 bases, with 14 bases between. Germline CDR1 reads SGHVT; CDR2 reads SQSDAQ. CDR3: CASSLGGRDAGNTIYF. The CDR3, as DNA: TGTGCCAGCAGCTTGGGCGGTAGGGACGCTGGAAACACCATATATTTT.